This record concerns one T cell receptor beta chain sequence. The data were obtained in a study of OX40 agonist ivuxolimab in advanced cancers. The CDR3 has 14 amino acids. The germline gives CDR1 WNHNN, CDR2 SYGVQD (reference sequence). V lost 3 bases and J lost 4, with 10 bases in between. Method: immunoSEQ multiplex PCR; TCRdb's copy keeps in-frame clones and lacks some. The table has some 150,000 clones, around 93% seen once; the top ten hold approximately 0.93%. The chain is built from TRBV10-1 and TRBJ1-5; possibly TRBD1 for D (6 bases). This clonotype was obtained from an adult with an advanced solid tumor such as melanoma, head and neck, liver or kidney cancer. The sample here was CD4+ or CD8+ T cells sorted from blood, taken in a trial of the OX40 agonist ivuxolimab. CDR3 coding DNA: TGCGCCAGCAGTGAAGGACAGTTAAATCAGCCCCAGCATTTT. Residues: CASSEGQLNQPQHF.